This record covers a single T cell receptor (beta chain). The entry originates in a study of T-cell reconstitution after alpha-beta-depleted transplantation in children. The CDR3 is made up of 15 amino acids. Trimming pared 0 bases from V and 9 bases from J, leaving 15 bases between. Per the germline V gene, CDR1 is LGHNA and CDR2 is YSLEER. TCRbeta library preparation incorporated unique molecular identifiers. TCRdb processed the PCR reads anew with MiXCR; each CDR3 protein has one entry. Of 260,000 or so distinct CDR3 sequences in the sample, approximately 12% were seen once. The V gene is TRBV4-3, the J gene TRBJ1-5; possibly TRBD1 for D (5 bases). Source: PBMCs from the stem cell graft donor, taken from the stem cell graft. This receptor was taken from a human donor who donated a stem cell graft to a child with acute lymphoblastic leukemia. CDR3 DNA sequence: TGCGCCAGCAGCCAAGATCCAGGGAAGGGTGGGCCCCAGCATTTT. This encodes CASSQDPGKGGPQHF.